The entry that follows covers one TCR beta chain sequence. The data stem from a study of blood T cell repertoires in COVID-19. Study-wide context: The origin of the acute and convalescent COVID-19 samples was the United States, Italy and Spain.

In germline, CDR1 is LGHDT, CDR2 YNNKEL (reference sequence). The CDR3 covers 15 residues. The trim removed 4 bases at V and 4 bases at J, leaving 7 bases unmatched. Some clones are missing from TCRdb's copy, which holds only in-frame ones; the method was immunoSEQ multiplex PCR. Among 400,000 to 500,000 clones, roughly 88% were seen once, and the ten largest hold around 1.9%. The sequence derives from a woman aged 40 to 49 who had recovered from COVID-19. The J gene is TRBJ1-3, the V gene TRBV3-1 (or the pseudogene TRBV3-2); TRBD1 matches at 7 bases. The sequencing sample was made of PBMCs or T cells enriched from blood (not recorded which). The CDR3 loop reads CASSRFTGQGNTIYF. CDR3 DNA sequence: TGTGCCAGCAGCCGATTCACGGGACAGGGAAACACCATATATTTT.